These 15 T cell receptor beta chains originate from one sample sequenced in a study of T cells in localized non-small cell lung cancer. This table comes from immunoSEQ multiplex PCR, and its TCRdb copy is limited to in-frame clones, with some not included. This table has about 35,000 clones, 82% appearing once. This specimen was peripheral blood, taken before any cancer treatment. The receptor source for this set is an older male donor with stage III squamous cell lung carcinoma.

This clone was counted between two and nine times. The chain employs TRBV7-2 and TRBJ1-2, with TRBD1 matching over 9 bases. J lost 8 bases, V lost 5 bases, and 6 bases had no gene match. Germline CDR1 reads SGHTA; CDR2 reads FQGNSA. The CDR3 totals 13 residues. The CDR3 nucleotides are TGTGCCAGCAGCACCGGGACAGGGTACGGCTACACCTTC. Encoded protein: CASSTGTGYGYTF.

V usage is TRBV11-2 and J usage is TRBJ2-1, with 10 bases fitting TRBD2. The junction had 11 bases not matched to a gene; V was cut back by 5 bases and J by 10 bases. This CDR3 contains 15 residues. Germline V gene lookup returns CDR1 SGHAT and CDR2 FQNNGV. The CDR3 loop is CASSPAGTSVYEQFF. Here the CDR3 DNA reads TGTGCCAGCAGCCCAGCGGGGACTAGCGTATACGAGCAGTTCTTC.

The V and J genes are TRBV2 and TRBJ1-5, with D maybe TRBD1 (6 bases). This CDR3 region has 15 residues. V was trimmed by 2 bases and J by 2 bases, leaving 10 bases between them. Germline CDR1 reads SNHLY; CDR2 reads FYNNEI. In nucleotides, the CDR3 is TGTGCCAGCAGTGAAACAGGGTTGGGCAATCAGCCCCAGCATTTT. It specifies CASSETGLGNQPQHF. Using reference TRBV2 and TRBJ1-5 for the parts outside the CDR3, the full variable domain is EPEVTQTPSHQVTQMGQEVILRCVPISNHLYFYWYRQILGQKVEFLVSFYNNEISEKSEIFDDQFSVERPDGSNFTLKIRSTKLEDSAMYFCASSETGLGNQPQHFGDGTRLSIL.

The chain has TRBV19 and TRBJ1-1; 7 nucleotides line up with TRBD1. Trimming cost V 6 bases and J 5 bases; bases outside gene matches: 6. The CDR3 loop spans 13 amino acids. Germline loops: CDR1 LNHDA, CDR2 SQIVND (reference sequence). The CDR3 DNA reads TGTGCCAGTAGCTCTGACAGGGTGACTGAAGCTTTCTTT. Translated: CASSSDRVTEAFF.

The rearrangement uses TRBV6-5 and TRBJ1-2, with D uncertain. Germline V gives CDR1 MNHEY, CDR2 SVGAGI. The CDR3 has 12 residues. Trimming removed 4 bases from V and 5 bases from J, with 8 bases in between. For the CDR3, the DNA is TGTGCCAGCAGTTCAAATCCATATGGCTACACCTTC. Amino acids: CASSSNPYGYTF.

The chain combines TRBV15 with TRBJ2-3, with TRBD1 identical over 12 bases. The junction had 6 bases not matched to a gene; V was cut back by 1 base and J by 4 bases. Germline V gene lookup returns CDR1 LNHNV and CDR2 YYDKDF (reference sequence). There are 17 residues in the CDR3. In nucleotides, the CDR3 is TGTGCCACCAGCAGAGGGTTGGGGACAGGGGGCGCAGATACGCAGTATTTT. Residues: CATSRGLGTGGADTQYF.

The rearrangement uses TRBV30 and TRBJ1-5; D call uncertain. The CDR3 has 13 amino acids. The ends were cut back, 0 bases at V and 2 bases at J, with 5 bases in the middle. Germline CDR1 reads GTSNPN; CDR2 reads SVGIG (reference sequence). CDR3 sequence (DNA): TGTGCCTGGAGTGTAATCGGCAATCAGCCCCAGCATTTT. Amino acid sequence: CAWSVIGNQPQHF.

The V call is TRBV7-2, the J call TRBJ2-3, with 8 bases fitting TRBD2. The CDR3 runs to 16 residues. Germline CDR1 and CDR2: SGHTA and FQGNSA. J gave up 0 bases and V 1 base, and 3 bases lay outside the gene matches. The CDR3 protein is CASSLGSGGSTDTQYF. DNA for the CDR3: TGTGCCAGCAGCTTAGGGAGCGGGGGTAGCACAGATACGCAGTATTTT.

The chain recombines TRBV7-9 with TRBJ2-5; D possibly corresponds to TRBD2 (6 bases). With 5 bases removed from V and 7 bases from J, the gap between germline ends came to 14 bases. The CDR3 extends over 13 amino acids. Germline-derived CDR1 and CDR2 are SEHNR and FQNEAQ (reference sequence). CDR3 loop: CASSIAGSGTQYF. CDR3 DNA sequence: TGTGCCAGCAGCATTGCCGGGAGTGGGACCCAGTACTTC.

V is TRBV18 and J is TRBJ1-2; the D is unclear. The V gene's germline CDR1 is KGHSH and CDR2 LQKENI. The length of the CDR3 is 15 residues. Deletions cut 6 bases from V and 0 bases from J, with 14 bases between. The CDR3 protein is CASSSDLTTNYGYTF. CDR3 nucleotides: TGTGCCAGCTCGTCAGACCTCACAACTAACTATGGCTACACCTTC.

This chain links TRBV5-1 with TRBJ2-7; weak D call: TRBD1 (6 bases). Germline V lookup: CDR1 SGHRS, CDR2 YFSETQ. V lost 1 base and J 5 bases, leaving 10 bases between the germline ends. The CDR3 length is 13 residues. Here the CDR3 DNA reads TGCGCCAGCAGCTTGAAGGCAGGGGACGAGCAGTACTTC. Its translation: CASSLKAGDEQYF.

The J gene is TRBJ2-3, the V gene TRBV30, with 7 bases matching TRBD2. After removal of 4 bases from V and 4 bases from J, the junction contained 8 bases not matched to a gene. The germline CDR1 and CDR2 sequences are GTSNPN and SVGIG (reference sequence). The CDR3 has 14 residues. The CDR3 DNA reads as TGTGCCTGGAAAGGGGAGGGTTTCGCAGATACGCAGTATTTT. Translation gives CAWKGEGFADTQYF.

The chain joins TRBV5-1 to TRBJ2-5; 13 positions match TRBD2. The junction had 10 bases not matched to a gene; V was cut back by 4 bases and J by 4 bases. The CDR3 contains 17 residues. Per the germline V gene, CDR1 is SGHRS and CDR2 is YFSETQ. In DNA form, the CDR3 reads TGCGCCAGCAGCGTAACATGGACTAGCGGGGGAGGAGAGACCCAGTACTTC. As protein: CASSVTWTSGGGETQYF.

V gene TRBV7-2 combines with J gene TRBJ2-2; 8 positions match TRBD1. The CDR3 runs 16 residues. V was clipped by 7 bases and J by 4 bases; unmatched bases: 11. Germline assignment: CDR1 SGHTA and CDR2 FQGNSA. Here the CDR3 reads CASTRWETGATGELFF. Here the CDR3 DNA reads TGTGCCAGCACCCGATGGGAGACAGGGGCCACCGGGGAGCTGTTTTTT. Based on the CDR3 plus reference TRBV7-2 and TRBJ2-2, the full variable domain is GAGVSQSPSNKVTEKGKDVELRCDPISGHTALYWYRQSLGQGLEFLIYFQGNSAPDKSGLPSDRFSAERTGGSVSTLTIQRTQQEDSAVYLCASTRWETGATGELFFGEGSRLTVL.

V usage is TRBV5-6 and J usage is TRBJ2-5; no reliable D call. V lost 2 bases to trimming and J lost 3 bases, with 5 bases between them. Per germline, CDR1 SGHDT and CDR2 YYEEEE. CDR3 length: 12 residues. The DNA of the CDR3 is TGTGCCAGCAGCTTCGGCGAAGAGACCCAGTACTTC. It specifies CASSFGEETQYF.